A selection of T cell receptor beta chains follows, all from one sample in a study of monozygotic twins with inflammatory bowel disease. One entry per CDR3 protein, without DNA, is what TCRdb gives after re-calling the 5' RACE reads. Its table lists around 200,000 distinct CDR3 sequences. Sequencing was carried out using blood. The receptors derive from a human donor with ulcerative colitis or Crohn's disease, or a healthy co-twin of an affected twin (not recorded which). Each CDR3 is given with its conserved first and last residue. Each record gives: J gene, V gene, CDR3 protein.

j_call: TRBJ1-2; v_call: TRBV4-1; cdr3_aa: CASSQVGQGTYGYTF
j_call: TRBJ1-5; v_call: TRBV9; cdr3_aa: CASSVSALSNQPQHF
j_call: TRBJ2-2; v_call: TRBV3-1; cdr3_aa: CAATGITGELFF
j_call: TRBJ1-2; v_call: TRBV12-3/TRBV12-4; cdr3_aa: CASRLGLGYTF
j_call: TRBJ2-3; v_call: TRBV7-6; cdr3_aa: CASSLGVETTDTQYF
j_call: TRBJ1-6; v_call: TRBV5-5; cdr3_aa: CASSNGLGNSPLHF
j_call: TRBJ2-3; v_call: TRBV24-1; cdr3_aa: CATRASGGYTDTQYF
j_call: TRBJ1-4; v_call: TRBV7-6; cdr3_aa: CASSESEYPEKLFF
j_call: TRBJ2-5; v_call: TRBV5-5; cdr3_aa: CASSSGQGETQYF
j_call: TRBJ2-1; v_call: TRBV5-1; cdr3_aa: CASSLVLGLAGGYNEQFF
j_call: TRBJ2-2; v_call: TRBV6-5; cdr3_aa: CASSKEDTGELFF
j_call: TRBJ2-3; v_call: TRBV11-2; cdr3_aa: CASSLTAASDTQYF
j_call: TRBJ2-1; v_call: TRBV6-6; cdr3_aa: CASSKTSGNNEQFF
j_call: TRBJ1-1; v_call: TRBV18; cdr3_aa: CASSPPAGVFGEAFF
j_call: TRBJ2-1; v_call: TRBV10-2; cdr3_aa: CASSEGTVIYNEQFF